A selection of T cell receptor beta chains follows, all from one sample in a study of blood T cells in healthy people across ages. TCRdb passed the 5' RACE reads through MiXCR, listing each CDR3 protein once. The profile shows over 1.5 million distinct CDR3 sequences, around 50% of them singletons. Sample: blood. The receptors shown here come from a woman aged 40 to 50 in good health. CDR3s include the opening cysteine and the closing phenylalanine or tryptophan. D genes are given only for firm matches. Some rows have no size entry. The others give once, few or many, or a class for an expanded clone.

>-|-|TRBJ2-3|TRBV15
TGTGCCACCAGCTCTCCCTTGGGAGGGGGATCGTATTTT
CATSSPLGGGSYF
>TRBD1|once|TRBJ2-7|TRBV6-1
TGTGCCAGCAGTCGACAGGGAAGTAGCGAGCAGTACTTC
CASSRQGSSEQYF
>TRBD2|-|TRBJ2-5|TRBV11-2
TGTGCCAGCAGCCAGCTACTAGCGGGGGGGCCAGAGACCCAGTACTTC
CASSQLLAGGPETQYF
>-|-|TRBJ2-7|TRBV7-9
TGTGCCAGCAGCCCCCGGGCGGTGCCCTACGAGCAGTACTTC
CASSPRAVPYEQYF
>-|-|TRBJ1-2|TRBV28
TGTGCCAGCAGTTTAGTTTCAGGAATTGGTGGCTACACCTTC
CASSLVSGIGGYTF
>TRBD1|few|TRBJ2-3|TRBV9
TGTGCCAGCAGCCCATATCCAAGGACAGGGGTTGGAGATACGCAGTATTTT
CASSPYPRTGVGDTQYF
>-|-|TRBJ2-7|TRBV10-3
TGTGCCATCAGTGAGAATGACTACGAGCAGTACTTC
CAISENDYEQYF
>-|few|TRBJ2-6|TRBV15
TGTGCCACCAGCAGAGATTCCACCTCTGGGGCCAACGTCCTGACTTTC
CATSRDSTSGANVLTF
>-|once|TRBJ2-5|TRBV20-1
TGCAGTGCTAGAGATCCGGGCAGGGCAGGAGAGACCCAGTACTTC
CSARDPGRAGETQYF
>-|-|TRBJ2-1|TRBV24-1
TGTGCCACCAGTGATAACAGGGCACCTCACAATGAGCAGTTCTTC
CATSDNRAPHNEQFF
>TRBD1|many|TRBJ2-1|TRBV5-1
TGCGCCAGCAGCTTGCTTCCAGGGGGAAGGAATGAGCAGTTCTTC
CASSLLPGGRNEQFF
>-|once|TRBJ2-1|TRBV6-5
TGTGCCACCGGGACGGTGTACAATGAGCAGTTCTTC
CATGTVYNEQFF
>TRBD2|-|TRBJ2-4|TRBV4-3
TGCGCCAGCAGCCAAGATCTTTCGTCCGGGACTAGCGGGGGGCCGGGAGACATTCAGTACTTC
CASSQDLSSGTSGGPGDIQYF
>-|-|TRBJ1-2|TRBV7-2
TGTGCCAGCAGCTTGGATCCGCACCGGGAACTTATTGGCTACACCTTC
CASSLDPHRELIGYTF
>-|few|TRBJ2-3|TRBV5-1
TGCGCCAGCAGCCGACCAGGTGGAGATACGCAGTATTTT
CASSRPGGDTQYF
>-|-|TRBJ2-1|TRBV29-1
TGCAGCGTTGCCGTCCCTCCCTACAATGAGCAGTTCTTC
CSVAVPPYNEQFF
>-|-|TRBJ2-4|TRBV28
TGTGCCAGCAGCTCAAGGGGCTCGGCGGTACACATTCAGTACTTC
CASSSRGSAVHIQYF
>TRBD1|-|TRBJ2-7|TRBV29-1
TGCAGCGCCCTTCAGGGGGCTGGAGAGCAGTACTTC
CSALQGAGEQYF
>-|-|TRBJ2-1|TRBV10-3
TGTGCCATCAGTGAGTCGGGGGGCGAGCAGTTCTTC
CAISESGGEQFF
>-|few|TRBJ2-1|TRBV12-3/TRBV12-4
TGTGCCAGCAGTTTAGAACCCGGGATTTACAATGAGCAGTTCTTC
CASSLEPGIYNEQFF
>-|-|TRBJ2-1|TRBV13
TGTGCCAGCAGCTTACGGGGAGTAGGCAATGAGCAGTTCTTC
CASSLRGVGNEQFF
>TRBD2|-|TRBJ2-3|TRBV7-9
TGTGCCAGCAGCTTAGAGGTGGCGGGGGATCGACCAGATACGCAGTATTTT
CASSLEVAGDRPDTQYF
>TRBD2|-|TRBJ2-5|TRBV10-2
TGCGCCAGCAGTGAGATTTCTAGCGGGGCGGAGACCCAGTACTTC
CASSEISSGAETQYF
>-|-|TRBJ2-3|TRBV6-2/TRBV6-3
TGTGCCAGCAGTTACCCGGGACTCAGCACAGATACGCAGTATTTT
CASSYPGLSTDTQYF
>TRBD2|-|TRBJ2-4|TRBV20-1
TGCAGTGCTAGGGCGGGGGGCATTGGGGACATTCAGTACTTC
CSARAGGIGDIQYF
>-|-|TRBJ2-1|TRBV9
TGTGCCAGCCAGGGGGGGGGGAAAAATGAGCAGTTCTTC
CASQGGGKNEQFF
>-|-|TRBJ2-1|TRBV2
TGTGCCAGCAGTGAATGGGAACCAACGGTCAGCTCCTACAATGAGCAGTTCTTC
CASSEWEPTVSSYNEQFF
>TRBD1|-|TRBJ2-5|TRBV20-1
TGCAGTGCTATAGCAGGGGGCGAAGAGACCCAGTACTTC
CSAIAGGEETQYF
>-|few|TRBJ2-5|TRBV29-1
TGCAGCGTTGAAGCGCTGGGGAGGGAGACCCAGTACTTC
CSVEALGRETQYF
>TRBD2|-|TRBJ2-3|TRBV20-1
TGCAGTGCTTTAAGGCCGGGACTAGGGAGCACAGATACGCAGTATTTT
CSALRPGLGSTDTQYF
>TRBD2|-|TRBJ2-5|TRBV18
TGTGCCAGCTTACCCGGACTAGGGGAGACCCAGTACTTC
CASLPGLGETQYF
>TRBD1|-|TRBJ1-2|TRBV4-2
TGTGCCAGCAGCCCCCGGACAGGGGGCCATGGCTACACCTTC
CASSPRTGGHGYTF
>-|-|TRBJ2-5|TRBV6-2/TRBV6-3
TGTGCCAGCAGTTATTCGGTAGGGGTCCGAACCGAAGAGACCCAGTACTTC
CASSYSVGVRTEETQYF
>TRBD2|few|TRBJ2-3|TRBV20-1
TGCAGTGCCCCACAAGGACTAGCGGGTAGCACAGATACGCAGTATTTT
CSAPQGLAGSTDTQYF
>TRBD1|few|TRBJ2-1|TRBV13
TGTGCCAGCAGCTCACAGGGGATTAGGGAGCAGTTCTTC
CASSSQGIREQFF
>-|-|TRBJ2-6|TRBV6-1
TGTGCCAGCAGCCAGAGGGGACTGACGGCCTCTGGGGCCAACGTCCTGACTTTC
CASSQRGLTASGANVLTF
>-|few|TRBJ2-1|TRBV6-2/TRBV6-3
TGTGCCAGCACCAAGACAGTAACGGCCTACAATGAGCAGTTCTTC
CASTKTVTAYNEQFF
>-|-|TRBJ1-5|TRBV7-2
TGTGCCAGCAGCTTATCCAAGGGTATTCATCAGCCCCAGCATTTT
CASSLSKGIHQPQHF
>-|-|TRBJ1-5|TRBV28
TGTGCCAGCGGGGGATATAGCAATCAGCCCCAGCATTTT
CASGGYSNQPQHF
>-|-|TRBJ2-1|TRBV14
TGTGCCAGCCGCAAGGGTTGGGGCAATGAGCAGTTCTTC
CASRKGWGNEQFF
>-|-|TRBJ2-3|TRBV6-5
TGTGCCAGCAGTAACGAACCGACTTGGGTAGATACGCAGTATTTT
CASSNEPTWVDTQYF
>-|-|TRBJ2-5|TRBV20-1
TGCAGTGCTATCATAGAGACCCAGTACTTC
CSAIIETQYF
>TRBD1|-|TRBJ2-7|TRBV7-2
TGTGCCAGCAGCTACGACAGGGGGCTCTACGAGCAGTACTTC
CASSYDRGLYEQYF